The 24 T cell receptor beta chains given below trace back to one sample, sequenced in a study of CD8+CD57+ T cells in acquired aplastic anemia. It was genomic DNA that served as the template for profiling TCR beta VDJ and CDR3. MiXCR, run by TCRdb on the reads, gives a single entry per CDR3 protein. The sample consists of around 170,000 distinct CDR3 sequences, around 45% of them appearing once. The patients chosen for sequencing had shown expansion of CD8+CD57+ cells (detected by flow cytometry). Sequences were obtained from sorted CD4+, CD8+, or CD8+CD57+ T cells (not recorded which) from PBMCs. These receptors originate from a human donor with aplastic anemia.

The chain recombines TRBV20-1 with TRBJ2-7, with D possibly called TRBD1 or TRBD2 (5 bases each). CDR1 DFQATT and CDR2 SNEGSKA come from the germline V gene (reference sequence). V lost 6 bases and J lost 6, with 24 bases in between. This CDR3 region has 15 residues. CDR3 sequence (DNA): TGCAGTGCCTCCAAAGGCAGGGAGCCCCCCCTCGAGCAGTACTTC. This codes for CSASKGREPPLEQYF.

The genes are TRBV5-4 and TRBJ2-7; D may match TRBD1 or TRBD2 (6 bases each). Germline V lookup: CDR1 SGHNT, CDR2 YYREEE (reference sequence). Between the trimmed V and J ends, which lost 4 bases and 3 bases, there was a span of 17 bases. The CDR3 is 15 amino acids. Here the CDR3 reads CASSLGGSSSYEQYF. For the CDR3, the DNA is TGTGCCAGCAGCCTAGGGGGGAGTAGTAGCTACGAGCAGTACTTC.

This clonotype was found once. The rearrangement links TRBV7-9 to TRBJ1-6; D possibly corresponds to TRBD1 (6 bases). Germline V lookup: CDR1 SEHNR, CDR2 FQNEAQ (reference sequence). The CDR3 length is 15 residues. Trimming removed 1 base at V and 7 bases at J, with 11 bases between. CDR3 in amino acids: CASSLDRVGNSPLHF. DNA for the CDR3: TGTGCCAGCAGCTTAGACAGGGTGGGGAATTCACCCCTCCACTTT.

This clonotype has a handful of counts. V usage is TRBV7-8 and J usage is TRBJ2-7; the D gene is possibly TRBD1 (6 bases). This CDR3 has 13 amino acids. Trimming stripped 4 bases from V and 3 bases from J, with 10 bases between. Germline assignment: CDR1 SGHVS and CDR2 FQNEAQ. DNA of the CDR3: TGTGCCAGCAGCTCCAACAGGGACTACGAGCAGTACTTC. Its protein is CASSSNRDYEQYF.

This clonotype was observed a handful of times. Compared with germline, one end of the junction differs, possibly owing to a read error. The gene calls are TRBV12-3 or TRBV12-4 and TRBJ1-3; D unclear. The CDR3 is made up of 15 amino acids. The DNA of the CDR3 is TGTACCAGCAGTTCGATACTACTCTCTGGAAACACCATATATTTT. It translates to CTSSSILLSGNTIYF.

This clonotype was seen many times. The V call is TRBV24-1, the J call TRBJ1-2, with a possible D match to TRBD1 (5 bases). CDR3 length equals 14 residues. Germline assignment: CDR1 KGHDR and CDR2 SFDVKD. V lost 2 bases and J lost 4, with 10 bases in between. CDR3 DNA sequence: TGTGCCACCAGTGATTCCAGGGCCCTCTATGGCTACACCTTC. This codes for CATSDSRALYGYTF.

As for this clonotype: At one end, the junction sequence differs from germline, possibly due to a read error. The chain couples TRBV10-3 to TRBJ1-2, with D possibly being TRBD1 (6 bases). This CDR3 is 15 amino acids long. CDR1 and CDR2 (germline): ENHRY, SYGVKD. CDR3 sequence: CASSLAGGQAYGYTF. CDR3 DNA sequence: TGTGCCAGCAGTTTGGCCGGGGGGCAAGCATATGGCTACACCTTC.

This clonotype was seen just once. V usage is TRBV7-3 and J usage is TRBJ2-2; D not resolved. Per germline, CDR1 SGHTA and CDR2 FQGTGA. The CDR3 loop spans 10 amino acids. The ends were cut back, 6 bases at V and 5 bases at J, with 1 base in the middle. CDR3 bases: TGTGCCAGCAGTACCGGGGAGCTGTTTTTT. Its translation: CASSTGELFF.

J is TRBJ1-1 and V is TRBV10-1; D remains ambiguous. CDR3 length: 14 residues. Germline assignment: CDR1 WNHNN and CDR2 SYGVQD (reference sequence). Trimming cost V 3 bases and J 2 bases, with 10 bases left between them. The CDR3 coding sequence is TGCGCCAGCAGTGATGGAGGCACTAACACTGAAGCTTTCTTT. It codes for CASSDGGTNTEAFF.

This chain joins TRBV19 and TRBJ2-7; D not certain. The CDR3 totals 14 residues. Trimming left V 6 bases short and J 2 bases short, with 14 bases between. Per germline, CDR1 LNHDA and CDR2 SQIVND (reference sequence). The CDR3 spells CASRVGPSTYEQYF. For the CDR3, the DNA is TGTGCCAGTAGGGTAGGACCCTCTACCTACGAGCAGTACTTC.

This clonotype has ten or more counts. The J gene is TRBJ1-4, the V gene TRBV5-5; 7 nucleotides align to TRBD1. V shed 4 bases, J shed 8 bases, and the junction held 8 bases outside the gene matches. Germline assignment: CDR1 SGHKS and CDR2 YYEKEE (reference sequence). The CDR3 loop spans 14 amino acids. The CDR3 loop reads CASSPEGGKEKLFF. The CDR3 bases are TGTGCCAGCAGCCCCGAAGGGGGCAAAGAAAAACTGTTTTTT.

This chain uses TRBV30 with TRBJ2-5; 11 bases are shared with TRBD2. The V and J ends lost 8 bases and 5 bases, in that order; junction bases with no gene match: 10. The length of the CDR3 is 14 residues. CDR1 is GTSNPN, CDR2 SVGIG, per germline (reference sequence). The CDR3 DNA follows: TGTGCCGTAGCCGGGACTAGCGGTGCGGAGACCCAGTACTTC. Its translation is CAVAGTSGAETQYF.

The chain links TRBV2 to TRBJ2-7, with D possibly being TRBD2 (5 bases). CDR3 length: 10 residues. Germline loops: CDR1 SNHLY, CDR2 FYNNEI. The ends were cut back, 6 bases at V and 6 bases at J, with 6 bases in the middle. The CDR3 loop is CASRGVEQYF. Written as DNA, the CDR3 is TGTGCCAGCAGGGGAGTCGAGCAGTACTTC. The variable domain in full, with the rest retrieved from reference TRBV2 and TRBJ2-7, is EPEVTQTPSHQVTQMGQEVILRCVPISNHLYFYWYRQILGQKVEFLVSFYNNEISEKSEIFDDQFSVERPDGSNFTLKIRSTKLEDSAMYFCASRGVEQYFGPGTRLTVT.

The V and J genes are TRBV5-1 and TRBJ2-5; D call uncertain. Germline CDR1 SGHRS, CDR2 YFSETQ. The CDR3 consists of 14 residues. Between the trimmed V and J ends, which lost 0 bases and 5 bases, there was a span of 11 bases. The CDR3 bases are TGCGCCAGCAGCTTGGAAGTGGGTAGGGAGACCCAGTACTTC. Translating gives CASSLEVGRETQYF.

This sequence joins TRBV15 and TRBJ2-5; D remains ambiguous. Germline lookup yields CDR1 LNHNV and CDR2 YYDKDF (reference sequence). With 5 bases removed from V and 5 bases from J, the gap between germline ends came to 9 bases. CDR3 length: 12 amino acids. CDR3 protein: CATSQGRETQYF. For the CDR3, the DNA is TGTGCCACCAGCCAAGGGCGGGAGACCCAGTACTTC.

The V call is TRBV25-1, the J call TRBJ2-7; D gene unclear. This CDR3 has 10 residues. Germline CDR1 is MGHDK and CDR2 is SYGVNS. V was shortened by 5 bases and J by 9 bases, with 8 bases between the two germline ends. The CDR3 reads CASSSSGQYF. The CDR3 DNA reads as TGTGCCAGCAGTTCCTCCGGGCAGTACTTC.

V is TRBV9 and J is TRBJ1-6, with a tentative D call TRBD1 (5 bases). The CDR3 contains 14 residues. Trimming cost V 0 bases and J 7 bases, with 8 bases left between them. Germline CDR1 SGDLS, CDR2 YYNGEE. The DNA of the CDR3 is TGTGCCAGCAGCGTAGAGGGGCCCAATTCACCCCTCCACTTT. This encodes CASSVEGPNSPLHF.

In this sample, this clonotype turned up a few times. The V gene is TRBV10-2, the J gene TRBJ2-1; D is uncertain. V was trimmed by 1 base and J by 5 bases, leaving 6 bases between them. The CDR3 runs 13 residues. The germline V gene has CDR1 WSHSY and CDR2 SAAADI. CDR3 DNA sequence: TGCGCCAGCAGTGAGTTCTCGAACAATGAGCAGTTCTTC. It is translated as CASSEFSNNEQFF.

The V and J genes are TRBV6-1 and TRBJ1-3; no firm D call. The CDR3 runs 15 residues. Germline lookup yields CDR1 MNHNS and CDR2 SASEGT. The germline V and J ends were trimmed by 6 bases and 2 bases, with 14 bases remaining between them. In nucleotides, the CDR3 is TGTGCCAGCAGACTTCGCGGCGTCCCTGGAAACACCATATATTTT. It encodes CASRLRGVPGNTIYF.

V is TRBV20-1 and J is TRBJ2-2; D perhaps matches TRBD1 (6 bases). The CDR3 is 13 amino acids. V dropped 2 bases and J dropped 6 bases, with 10 bases sitting between them. Germline V gives CDR1 DFQATT, CDR2 SNEGSKA (reference sequence). The chain's CDR3 is CSARRTVAGELFF. The CDR3, as DNA: TGCAGTGCTAGACGGACAGTTGCCGGGGAGCTGTTTTTT.

J is TRBJ2-7 and V is TRBV5-1; the D gene is possibly TRBD1 (5 bases). The CDR3 is 14 residues long. Trimming removed 4 bases from V and 6 bases from J, with 17 bases in between. Per the germline V gene, CDR1 is SGHRS and CDR2 is YFSETQ. The CDR3 DNA reads as TGCGCCAGCAGCCGCTTTACGTCAGGGTTCGAGCAGTACTTC. Encoded protein: CASSRFTSGFEQYF.

The chain links TRBV10-3 to TRBJ2-7; D is ambiguous. V gave up 4 bases and J gave up 2 bases, with 6 bases separating them. The CDR3 has 12 residues. The germline gives CDR1 ENHRY, CDR2 SYGVKD. DNA of the CDR3: TGTGCCATCAGTGCCGGAACCTACGAGCAGTACTTC. Translating gives CAISAGTYEQYF.

In this sample, this clonotype turned up many times. The chain couples TRBV20-1 to TRBJ1-1; no definite D call. The V end was cut by 6 bases, the J end by 3 bases, with 11 bases between. Germline V gene data show CDR1 as DFQATT and CDR2 as SNEGSKA (reference sequence). The CDR3 covers 12 residues. The CDR3 here is CSAPRGHTEAFF. The CDR3 bases are TGCAGTGCCCCGCGGGGTCACACTGAAGCTTTCTTT.

In the case of this clonotype: A much larger clone sits a single nucleotide away, making a read error possible. This rearrangement joins TRBV5-4 to TRBJ2-1; weak D call: TRBD1 (6 bases). V was pared by 1 base and J by 15 bases, with 23 bases between. This CDR3 spans 15 amino acids. Germline V gene data show CDR1 as SGHNT and CDR2 as YYREEE (reference sequence). CDR3 loop: CASSLWGTTHAGRFF. The CDR3, as DNA: TGTGCCAGCAGCTTGTGGGGGACAACGCATGCAGGGCGGTTCTTC.